The source of this TCR beta chain is a study of Graves' ophthalmopathy and Graves' hyperthyroidism (dated by TCRdb to 2017 to 2018). For the wider study: Peripheral blood was collected before any treatment was given, at the time of initial diagnosis. To explore V-J signatures distinguishing ophthalmopathy from hyperthyroidism, a discovery set of roughly 100 patients (roughly 45 ophthalmopathy, 57 stable hyperthyroidism) was enrolled. For training and testing, the 95 to 100 patients in the discovery cohort were randomly divided in a 7:3 ratio. TCR beta repertoire signatures were used to distinguish Graves' ophthalmopathy from Graves' hyperthyroidism and to predict progression to ophthalmopathy. Once sampling was done, hyperthyroidism patients were given methimazole at a starting dose of 30 mg daily, while ophthalmopathy patients were given high-dose intravenous methylprednisolone. In total, 135 blood samples were TCR-sequenced: some 43 ophthalmopathy, over 70 hyperthyroidism and approximately 17 hyperthyroidism-to-ophthalmopathy patients. In over 5 hyperthyroidism patients, the T-cell repertoires found in thyroid tissue were compared with those found in blood. For independent validation, a separate cohort was made up of 18 to 20 hyperthyroidism patients plus 17 patients who later progressed from hyperthyroidism to ophthalmopathy.

Many counts were recorded for this clonotype. Its specific antigen is unknown. Base quality data are lacking; no much larger clone is found one base away. Sequences SGHVS (CDR1) and FQNEAQ (CDR2) are obtained from the germline V gene. Trimming removed 3 bases from V and 4 bases from J, leaving 15 bases between the germline ends. The CDR3 measures 16 amino acids from cysteine to phenylalanine. Here the CDR3 DNA is all that survives: 48 bases in frame from base 1. The ophthalmopathy patients had moderately to severely active disease, with a Clinical Activity Score of 3 or higher, a NOSPECS grade of 4 or higher, and a disease duration of less than 3 months. Patients with other autoimmune diseases, uncontrolled infections, pregnancy or lactation were excluded from the study. Diagnosis was based on clinical symptoms, serum thyroxine, TRAb, thyroid ultrasound and orbital computed tomography. Using Ficoll-Paque density gradient centrifugation, PBMCs were isolated from less than 11 ml of fresh peripheral blood. Total RNA was extracted with Trizol reagent and quality-checked on an Agilent 2100 Bioanalyzer.

Beyond this particular receptor, the publication reports: In validation, the model predicted ophthalmopathy progression with about 70% sensitivity and roughly 72% specificity; 12 predicted patients were CT-confirmed with GO in a median of about 7.1 months. Sample size was not statistically predetermined, and group allocation was not concealed from the investigators. In cross-validation, the 13-signature model distinguished ophthalmopathy from stable hyperthyroidism with 85% to 90% sensitivity and around 81% specificity, and in the test set the corresponding values were roughly 80% and 76%. Among expanded thyroid clonotypes with frequency above 0.001, most also showed up in blood, which suggests that blood repertoires may reflect the thyroid immune response.

For repertoire sequencing, the TCR beta CDR3 regions were amplified from RNA transcripts. A first-round RT-PCR used HTBI primers with the Qiagen OneStep RT-PCR kit, followed by a second-round multiplex PCR, size selection and purification. Sequencing of the libraries was carried out on an Illumina HiSeq2000 in paired-end mode with 100 bp reads. On the authors' methods: SOAPnuke was used to process the reads, removing any read that contained adapters or uncalled bases, had a mean Phred below 15, or lacked an exact match to the constant primer or identifier. High-quality paired reads were merged with COPE v1.2.5. Each unique nucleotide sequence was defined as a clonotype, and clonotypes were aligned to IMGT TRB V, D and J references with MiTCR v1.1. Only V-J combinations with frequency above 0.0001 were analysed, covering approximately 99% of repertoires. For each V-J combination, a TCR clonal expansion and chaos score was defined as F50 clonal expansion divided by the chaos observed in the TCRdist matrix. Features were reduced by Welch's t-statistics and random forest to approximately 12 V-J combinations, which fed a naive Bayes classifier. Thyroid-blood repertoire similarity was quantified with the Morisita-Horn index. The public reads were quality trimmed at Q25 with fastp and then assembled into clones with MiXCR by TCRdb, keeping productive beta chains. Rows are combined by CDR3 protein, so each entry shows the most common genes and DNA. The V and J calls follow TCRdb's processing rather than the paper's. The sample yields almost 400,000 distinct CDR3 sequences; 18% were counted once. The ten largest make up 1.5% to 2% of the sample.

This TCR was sampled from a woman aged 18-30 years with Graves' ophthalmopathy. Donor details come from another sample of the same person, matched by shared clones. Sequenced input: peripheral blood. The chain uses TRBV7-8 and TRBJ2-2, with a tentative D gene TRBD1 over 6 matching bases. The CDR3 in this case is CASSFGVQGSTGELFF. The sequenced DNA is TGTGCCAGCAGCTTTGGTGTCCAGGGGAGCACCGGGGAGCTGTTTTTT.